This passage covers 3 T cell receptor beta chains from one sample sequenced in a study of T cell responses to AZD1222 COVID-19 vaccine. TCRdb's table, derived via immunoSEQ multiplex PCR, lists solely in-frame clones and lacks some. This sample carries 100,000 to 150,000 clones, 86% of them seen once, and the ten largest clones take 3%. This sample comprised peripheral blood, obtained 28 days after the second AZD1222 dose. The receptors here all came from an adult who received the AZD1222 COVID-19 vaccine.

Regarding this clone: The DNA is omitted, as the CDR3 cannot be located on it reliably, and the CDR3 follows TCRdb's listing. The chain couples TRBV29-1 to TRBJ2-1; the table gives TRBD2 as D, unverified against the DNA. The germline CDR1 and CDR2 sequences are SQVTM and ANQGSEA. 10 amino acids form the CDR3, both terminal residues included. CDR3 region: CSVGDGSGFF.

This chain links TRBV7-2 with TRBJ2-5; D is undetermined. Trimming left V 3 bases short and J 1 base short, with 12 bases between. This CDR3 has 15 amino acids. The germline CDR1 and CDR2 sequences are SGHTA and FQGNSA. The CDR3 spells CASSFFGGAQETQYF. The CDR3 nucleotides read TGTGCCAGCAGCTTCTTTGGCGGTGCCCAAGAGACCCAGTACTTC.

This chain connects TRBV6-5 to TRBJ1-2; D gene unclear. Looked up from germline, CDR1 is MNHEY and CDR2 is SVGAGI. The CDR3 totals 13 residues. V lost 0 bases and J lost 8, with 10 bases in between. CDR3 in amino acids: CASSYSARRGYTF. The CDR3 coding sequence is TGTGCCAGCAGTTACTCGGCCAGGCGCGGCTACACCTTC.